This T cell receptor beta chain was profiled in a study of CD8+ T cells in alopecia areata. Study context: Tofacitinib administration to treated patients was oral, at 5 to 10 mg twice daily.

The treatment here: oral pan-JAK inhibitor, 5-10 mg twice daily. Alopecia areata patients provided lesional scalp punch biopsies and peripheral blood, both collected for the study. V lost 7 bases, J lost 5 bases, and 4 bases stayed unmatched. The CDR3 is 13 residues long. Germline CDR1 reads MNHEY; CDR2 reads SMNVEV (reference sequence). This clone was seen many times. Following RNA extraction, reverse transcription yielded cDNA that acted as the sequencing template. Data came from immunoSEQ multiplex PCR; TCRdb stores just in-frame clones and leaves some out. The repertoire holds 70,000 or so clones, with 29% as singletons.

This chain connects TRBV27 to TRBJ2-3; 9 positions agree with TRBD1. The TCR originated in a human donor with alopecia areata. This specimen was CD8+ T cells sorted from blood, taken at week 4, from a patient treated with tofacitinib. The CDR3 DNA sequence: TGTGCCAGCAAAAGGACAGGGGAAGATACGCAGTATTTT. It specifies CASKRTGEDTQYF.